Following are 6 T cell receptor beta chains from one sample sequenced in a study of blood T cell repertoires in COVID-19. Assay: immunoSEQ multiplex PCR; the TCRdb copy retains only in-frame clones and omits some. The sample holds around 310,000 clones, 89% seen once. Sequenced material: PBMCs or T cells enriched from blood (not recorded which). Receptor source: a woman between 35 and 50 years old who had recovered from COVID-19.

The chain has TRBV7-2 and TRBJ2-2, with D hard to call. This CDR3 is 15 amino acids long. Germline CDR1 is SGHTA and CDR2 is FQGNSA. The germline V and J ends were trimmed by 2 bases and 4 bases, with 11 bases remaining between them. The CDR3: CASSLSSPSTGELFF. For the CDR3, the DNA is TGTGCCAGCAGCTTAAGCTCACCTTCCACCGGGGAGCTGTTTTTT.

The CDR3 DNA reads TGCGCCAGCAGAACGGAAGGGACATTGTACGAGCAGTACTTC. Amino acids: CASRTEGTLYEQYF. The V gene is TRBV5-1, the J gene TRBJ2-7; tentative D call: TRBD1 (6 bases). This CDR3 contains 14 residues. Germline-derived CDR1 and CDR2 are SGHRS and YFSETQ. V lost 5 bases and J 4 bases, leaving 16 bases between the germline ends.

The CDR3 DNA follows: TGTGCCAGCAGCGTACAGGGTGACTATGGCTACACCTTC. Translated: CASSVQGDYGYTF. The chain has TRBV6-5 and TRBJ1-2, with D perhaps matching TRBD1 (6 bases). The CDR3 consists of 13 residues. V was clipped by 6 bases and J by 3 bases, with 11 bases between them. Germline CDR1 is MNHEY and CDR2 is SVGAGI.

The CDR3 here is CAIRSDMTGGGTEAFF. The CDR3 DNA sequence: TGTGCCATCCGTAGTGATATGACAGGGGGCGGCACTGAAGCTTTCTTT. V usage is TRBV10-3 and J usage is TRBJ1-1, with TRBD1 matching 10 bases. With V trimmed by 8 bases and J by 4 bases, 13 bases remained unmatched. The CDR3 spans 16 residues. Germline assignment: CDR1 ENHRY and CDR2 SYGVKD.

The chain couples TRBV2 to TRBJ2-5, with 10 bases aligning to TRBD1. Germline V gene sequence: CDR1 SNHLY, CDR2 FYNNEI. With V trimmed by 8 bases and J by 3 bases, 3 bases remained unmatched. CDR3 length: 13 residues. The chain's CDR3 is CASGGTGEETQYF. The DNA of the CDR3 is TGTGCCAGCGGGGGGACAGGGGAAGAGACCCAGTACTTC.

The V call is TRBV28, the J call TRBJ2-3, with 7 bases identical to TRBD1. The CDR3 extends over 11 amino acids. CDR1 is MDHEN, CDR2 SYDVKM, per germline. The CDR3 here is CATRGGDTQYF. For the CDR3, the DNA is TGTGCAACCAGAGGGGGCGATACGCAGTATTTT.